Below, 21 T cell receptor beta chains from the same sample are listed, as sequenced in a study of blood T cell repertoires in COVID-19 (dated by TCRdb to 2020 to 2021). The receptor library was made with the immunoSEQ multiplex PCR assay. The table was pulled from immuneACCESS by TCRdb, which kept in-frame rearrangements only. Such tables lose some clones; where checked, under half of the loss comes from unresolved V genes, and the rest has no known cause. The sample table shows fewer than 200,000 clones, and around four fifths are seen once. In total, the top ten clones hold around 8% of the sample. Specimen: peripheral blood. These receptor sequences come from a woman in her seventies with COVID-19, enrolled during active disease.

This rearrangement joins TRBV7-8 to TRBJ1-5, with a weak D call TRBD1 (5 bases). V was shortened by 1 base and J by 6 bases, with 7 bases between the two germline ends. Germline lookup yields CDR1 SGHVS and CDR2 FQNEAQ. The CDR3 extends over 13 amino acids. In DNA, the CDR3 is TGTGCCAGCAGCTTAGGCAGGGTTCAGCCCCAGCATTTT. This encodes CASSLGRVQPQHF.

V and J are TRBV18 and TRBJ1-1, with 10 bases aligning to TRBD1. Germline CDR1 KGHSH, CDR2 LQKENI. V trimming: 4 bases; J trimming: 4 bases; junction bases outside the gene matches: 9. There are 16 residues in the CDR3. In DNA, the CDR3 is TGTGCCAGCTCACTTACTGGGGACAGGGGTGTCACTGAAGCTTTCTTT. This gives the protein CASSLTGDRGVTEAFF.

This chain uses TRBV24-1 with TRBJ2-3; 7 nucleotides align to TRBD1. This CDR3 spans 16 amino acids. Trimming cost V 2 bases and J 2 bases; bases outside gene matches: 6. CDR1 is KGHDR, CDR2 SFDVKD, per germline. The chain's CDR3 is CATSDSRQGFTDTQYF. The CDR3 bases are TGTGCCACCAGTGATTCCCGACAGGGTTTCACAGATACGCAGTATTTT.

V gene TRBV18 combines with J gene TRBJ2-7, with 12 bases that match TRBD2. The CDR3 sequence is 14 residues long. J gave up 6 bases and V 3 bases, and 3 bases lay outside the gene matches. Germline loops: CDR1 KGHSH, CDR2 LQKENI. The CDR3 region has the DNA TGTGCCAGCTCACCGACTAGCGGGAGTTTCGAGCAGTACTTC. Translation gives CASSPTSGSFEQYF.

CDR3 DNA: TGTGCCAGTAGTACGACAGGGGGAGGGACCCAGTACTTC. Translated: CASSTTGGGTQYF. The V gene is TRBV19, the J gene TRBJ2-5, with TRBD1 matching 9 bases. This CDR3 contains 13 residues. Germline CDR1 is LNHDA and CDR2 is SQIVND (reference sequence). Trimming at V came to 4 bases and at J to 7 bases, leaving 4 bases not matched to a gene.

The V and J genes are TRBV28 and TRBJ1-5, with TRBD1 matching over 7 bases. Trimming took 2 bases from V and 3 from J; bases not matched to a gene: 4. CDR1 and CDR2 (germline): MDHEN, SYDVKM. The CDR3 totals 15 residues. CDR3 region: CASSLLTGDNQPQHF. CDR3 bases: TGTGCCAGCAGTTTACTAACAGGGGACAATCAGCCCCAGCATTTT.

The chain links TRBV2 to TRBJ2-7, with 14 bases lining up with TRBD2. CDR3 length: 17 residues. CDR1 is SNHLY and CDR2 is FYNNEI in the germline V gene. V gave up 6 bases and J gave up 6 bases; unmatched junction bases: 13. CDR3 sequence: CASSHGLAGGGVGEQYF. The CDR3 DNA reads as TGTGCCAGCAGCCACGGACTAGCGGGAGGAGGGGTTGGCGAGCAGTACTTC.

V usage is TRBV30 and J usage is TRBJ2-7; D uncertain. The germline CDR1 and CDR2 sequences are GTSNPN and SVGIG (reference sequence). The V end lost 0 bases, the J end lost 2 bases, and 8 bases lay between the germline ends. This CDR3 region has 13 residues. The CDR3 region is CAWSVRAAYEQYF. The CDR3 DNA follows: TGTGCCTGGAGTGTGAGAGCCGCCTACGAGCAGTACTTC.

The CDR3 region is CASSSEGTVGTEAFF. CDR3 nucleotides: TGTGCCAGCAGTTCGGAGGGGACGGTGGGAACTGAAGCTTTCTTT. This chain uses TRBV6-2 or TRBV6-3 with TRBJ1-1; possible D gene TRBD1, 5 bases. The CDR3 loop spans 15 amino acids. The germline V gene encodes CDR1 MNHEY and CDR2 SVGEGT. The ends were cut back, 4 bases at V and 5 bases at J, with 17 bases in the middle.

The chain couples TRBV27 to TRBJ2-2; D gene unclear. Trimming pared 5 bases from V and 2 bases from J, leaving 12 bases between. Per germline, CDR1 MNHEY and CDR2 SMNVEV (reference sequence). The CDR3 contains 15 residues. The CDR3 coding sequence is TGTGCCAGCAGTGCACGACTGTTAAACACCGGGGAGCTGTTTTTT. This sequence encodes CASSARLLNTGELFF.

DNA of the CDR3: TGTGCCTGGAGTCCGGACATCGAGAAGGAAGCTTTCTTT. It translates to CAWSPDIEKEAFF. The gene calls are TRBV30 and TRBJ1-1; TRBD1 is a possible D gene (5 bases). The CDR3 extends over 13 amino acids. The germline V gene has CDR1 GTSNPN and CDR2 SVGIG (reference sequence). V lost 2 bases, J lost 8 bases, and 15 bases lay in between.

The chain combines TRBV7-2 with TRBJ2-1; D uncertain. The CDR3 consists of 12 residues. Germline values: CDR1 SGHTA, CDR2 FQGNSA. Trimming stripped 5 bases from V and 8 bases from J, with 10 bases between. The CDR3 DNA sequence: TGTGCCAGCAGCCCCCTAGAGCATGAGCAGTTCTTC. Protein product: CASSPLEHEQFF.

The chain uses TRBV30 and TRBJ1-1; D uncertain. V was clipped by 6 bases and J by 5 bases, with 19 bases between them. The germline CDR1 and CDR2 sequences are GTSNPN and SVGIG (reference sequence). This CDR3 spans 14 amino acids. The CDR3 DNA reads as TGTGCCTGTACCCACTCCCCGCGGCGGACTGAAGCTTTCTTT. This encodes CACTHSPRRTEAFF.

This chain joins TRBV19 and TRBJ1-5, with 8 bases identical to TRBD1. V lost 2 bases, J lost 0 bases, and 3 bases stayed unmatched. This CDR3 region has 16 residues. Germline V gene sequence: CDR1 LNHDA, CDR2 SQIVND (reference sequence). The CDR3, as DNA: TGTGCCAGTAGTATAATAGACAGGGGTAGCAATCAGCCCCAGCATTTT. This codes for CASSIIDRGSNQPQHF.

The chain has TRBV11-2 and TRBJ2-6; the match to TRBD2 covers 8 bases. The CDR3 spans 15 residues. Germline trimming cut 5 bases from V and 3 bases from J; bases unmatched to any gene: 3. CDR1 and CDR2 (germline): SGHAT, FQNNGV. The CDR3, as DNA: TGTGCCAGCAGCCTGGCGGGGGGTGGGGCCAACGTCCTGACTTTC. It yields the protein CASSLAGGGANVLTF.

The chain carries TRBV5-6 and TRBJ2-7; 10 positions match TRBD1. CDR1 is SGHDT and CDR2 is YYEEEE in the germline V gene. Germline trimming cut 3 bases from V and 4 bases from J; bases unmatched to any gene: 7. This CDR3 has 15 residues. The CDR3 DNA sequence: TGTGCCAGCAGCTCCCGACAGGGGGCACGATACGAGCAGTACTTC. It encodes CASSSRQGARYEQYF.

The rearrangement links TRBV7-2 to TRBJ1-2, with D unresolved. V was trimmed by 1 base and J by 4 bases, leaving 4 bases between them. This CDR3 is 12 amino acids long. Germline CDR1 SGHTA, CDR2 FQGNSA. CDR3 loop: CASSLVGYGYTF. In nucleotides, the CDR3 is TGTGCCAGCAGCTTAGTCGGCTATGGCTACACCTTC.

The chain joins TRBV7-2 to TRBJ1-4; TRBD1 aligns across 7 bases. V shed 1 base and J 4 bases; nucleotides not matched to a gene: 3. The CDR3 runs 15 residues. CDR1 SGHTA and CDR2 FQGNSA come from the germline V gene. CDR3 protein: CASSLGGQLNEKLFF. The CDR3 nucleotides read TGTGCCAGCAGCTTAGGGGGACAGCTTAATGAAAAACTGTTTTTT.

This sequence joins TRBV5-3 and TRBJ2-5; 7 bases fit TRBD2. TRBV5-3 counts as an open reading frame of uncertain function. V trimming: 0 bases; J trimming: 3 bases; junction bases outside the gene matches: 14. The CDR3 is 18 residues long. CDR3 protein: CARSLAGLADVAEETQYF. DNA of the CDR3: TGTGCCAGAAGCTTGGCCGGGCTAGCGGATGTGGCCGAAGAGACCCAGTACTTC.

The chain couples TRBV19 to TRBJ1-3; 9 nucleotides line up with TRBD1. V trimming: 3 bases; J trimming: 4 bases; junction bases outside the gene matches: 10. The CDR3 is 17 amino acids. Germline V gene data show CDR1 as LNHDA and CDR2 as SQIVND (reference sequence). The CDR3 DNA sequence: TGTGCCAGTAGTATCAATTACAGGGGGCCCGACGGAAACACCATATATTTT. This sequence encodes CASSINYRGPDGNTIYF.

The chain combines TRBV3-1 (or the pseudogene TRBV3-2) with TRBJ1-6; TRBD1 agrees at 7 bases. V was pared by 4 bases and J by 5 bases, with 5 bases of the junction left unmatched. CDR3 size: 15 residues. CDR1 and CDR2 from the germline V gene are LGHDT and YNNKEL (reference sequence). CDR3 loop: CASSLDRANNSPLHF. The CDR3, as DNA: TGTGCCAGCAGCCTCGACAGGGCCAATAATTCACCCCTCCACTTT.